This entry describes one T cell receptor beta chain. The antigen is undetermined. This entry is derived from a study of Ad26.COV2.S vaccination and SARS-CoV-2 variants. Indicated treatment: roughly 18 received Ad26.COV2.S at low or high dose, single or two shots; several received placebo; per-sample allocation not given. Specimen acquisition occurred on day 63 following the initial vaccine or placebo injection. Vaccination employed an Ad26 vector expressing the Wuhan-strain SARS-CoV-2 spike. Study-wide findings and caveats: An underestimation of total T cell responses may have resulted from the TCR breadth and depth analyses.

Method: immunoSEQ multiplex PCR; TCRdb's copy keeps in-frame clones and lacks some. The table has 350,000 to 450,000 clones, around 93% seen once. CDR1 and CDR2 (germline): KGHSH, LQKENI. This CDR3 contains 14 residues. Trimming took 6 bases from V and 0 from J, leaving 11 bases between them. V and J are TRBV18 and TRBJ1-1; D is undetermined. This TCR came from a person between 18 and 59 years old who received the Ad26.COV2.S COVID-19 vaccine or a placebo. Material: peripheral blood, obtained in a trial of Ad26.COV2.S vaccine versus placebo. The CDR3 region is CASSPRRMNTEAFF. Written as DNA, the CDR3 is TGTGCCAGCTCCCCCCGACGGATGAACACTGAAGCTTTCTTT.